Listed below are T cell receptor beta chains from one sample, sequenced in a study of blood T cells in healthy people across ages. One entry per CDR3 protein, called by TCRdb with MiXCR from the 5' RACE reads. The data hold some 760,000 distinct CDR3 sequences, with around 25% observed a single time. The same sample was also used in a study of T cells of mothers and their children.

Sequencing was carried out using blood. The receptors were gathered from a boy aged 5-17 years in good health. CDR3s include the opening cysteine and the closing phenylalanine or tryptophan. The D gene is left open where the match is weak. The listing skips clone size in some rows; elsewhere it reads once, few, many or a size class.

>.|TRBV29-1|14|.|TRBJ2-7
TGCAGCGTTGAGGGGACTCAGACCTCCTACGAGCAGTACTTC
CSVEGTQTSYEQYF
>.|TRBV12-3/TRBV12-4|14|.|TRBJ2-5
TGTGCCAGCAGTTCAGGGGCCGCCCAAGAGACCCAGTACTTC
CASSSGAAQETQYF
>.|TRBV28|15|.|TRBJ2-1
TGTGCCAGCAGTTGGGGGGACAAGTCCGGCAATGAGCAGTTCTTC
CASSWGDKSGNEQFF
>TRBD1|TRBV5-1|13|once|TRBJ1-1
TGCGCCAGCAGCTCACCGGACAGGGTGGAAGCTTTCTTT
CASSSPDRVEAFF
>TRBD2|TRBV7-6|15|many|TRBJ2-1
TGTGCCAGCAGCCAGACTAGCGGAGACCTCAATGAGCAGTTCTTC
CASSQTSGDLNEQFF
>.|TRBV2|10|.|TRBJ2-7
TGTGCCAGCAAAGAGGGTTGGATGTACTTC
CASKEGWMYF
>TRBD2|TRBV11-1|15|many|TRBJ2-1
TGTGCCAGCAGCCCGGGACTAGCGGAATACAATGAGCAGTTCTTC
CASSPGLAEYNEQFF
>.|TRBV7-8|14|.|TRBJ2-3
TGTGCCAGCAGCAAGCAGGGGAGGACAGATACGCAGTATTTT
CASSKQGRTDTQYF
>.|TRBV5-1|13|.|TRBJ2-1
TGCGCCAGCAGCGTCTCGACTAGACCGCGGCAGTTCTTC
CASSVSTRPRQFF
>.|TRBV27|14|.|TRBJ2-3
TGTGCCAGCAGTTCCAGGGTTCCCACAGATACGCAGTATTTT
CASSSRVPTDTQYF
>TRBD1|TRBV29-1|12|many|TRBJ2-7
TGCAGCGTGGGGACAGGGGTCTACGAGCAGTACTTC
CSVGTGVYEQYF
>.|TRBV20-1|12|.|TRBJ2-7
TGCAGTGCTGGGGACGGCGACTACGAGCAGTACTTC
CSAGDGDYEQYF
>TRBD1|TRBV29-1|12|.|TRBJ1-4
TGCAGCGTGGAGGACAGGGATGAAAAACTGTTTTTT
CSVEDRDEKLFF
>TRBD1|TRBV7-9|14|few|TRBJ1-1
TGTGCCAGCAGCTCGACCACAGGGGACACTGAAGCTTTCTTT
CASSSTTGDTEAFF
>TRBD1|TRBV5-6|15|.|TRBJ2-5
TGTGCCAGCAGGGGCGGGGACAGGCTGGGAGAGACCCAGTACTTC
CASRGGDRLGETQYF
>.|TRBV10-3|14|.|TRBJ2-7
TGTGCCATCAGATTTGAGGAGAGCTCCTACGAGCAGTACTTC
CAIRFEESSYEQYF
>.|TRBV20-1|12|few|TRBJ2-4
TGCAGTCCCTTAGGAGGGGAAAACATTCAGTACTTC
CSPLGGENIQYF
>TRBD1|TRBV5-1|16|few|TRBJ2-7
TGCGCCAGCAGCCCAACCGACAGGGCAAAATACTACGAGCAGTACTTC
CASSPTDRAKYYEQYF
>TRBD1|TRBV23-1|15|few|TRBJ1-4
TGCGCCAGCAGTCAAATGGAGGGGGCGGTTGAAAAACTGTTTTTT
CASSQMEGAVEKLFF
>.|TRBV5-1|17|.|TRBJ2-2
TGCGCCAGCAGCTTGGCGGGGGTACTGCAATCTATCCGGGAGCTGTTTTTT
CASSLAGVLQSIRELFF
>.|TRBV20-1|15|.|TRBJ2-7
TGCAGTGCTAGAGACCAACCAGGGGGGGACTACGAGCAGTACTTC
CSARDQPGGDYEQYF
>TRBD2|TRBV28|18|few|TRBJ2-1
TGTGCCAGCAGATTTTATGACCTAGCGGGAGGCCGGTACAATGAGCAGTTCTTC
CASRFYDLAGGRYNEQFF
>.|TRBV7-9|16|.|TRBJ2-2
TGTGCCAGCAGCTTAGGTTATTCCACGGGAACCGGGGAGCTGTTTTTT
CASSLGYSTGTGELFF
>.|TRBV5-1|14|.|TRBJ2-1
TGCGCCAGCACCCGGAGCGGAGTCTACAATGAGCAGTTCTTC
CASTRSGVYNEQFF
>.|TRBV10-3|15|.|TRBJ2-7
TGTGCCACCGCCTCCGGGTTTAGACGGGATTACGAGCAGTACTTC
CATASGFRRDYEQYF
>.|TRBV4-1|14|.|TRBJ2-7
TGCGCCAGCAGTGAAACAACAGGGCGATACGAGCAGTACTTC
CASSETTGRYEQYF
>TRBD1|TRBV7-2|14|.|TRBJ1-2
TGTGCCAGCAGCGGCCGGGACAGGGTCTATGGCTACACCTTC
CASSGRDRVYGYTF
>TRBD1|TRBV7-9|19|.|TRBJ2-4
TGTGCCAGCAGCCAGCGTCAAACCGGGACAGGGTTAGCCAAAAACATTCAGTACTTC
CASSQRQTGTGLAKNIQYF
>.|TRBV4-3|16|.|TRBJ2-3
TGCGCCAGCAGCCAAGATTCTCTGGCTAGTCGAGATACGCAGTATTTT
CASSQDSLASRDTQYF
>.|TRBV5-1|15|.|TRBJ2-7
TGCGCCAGCAGCCACGGGCAGGGAATCTGGTACGAGCAGTACTTC
CASSHGQGIWYEQYF
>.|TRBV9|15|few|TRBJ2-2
TGTGCCAGCAGCCCGGGGACTGAGAACACCGGGGAGCTGTTTTTT
CASSPGTENTGELFF
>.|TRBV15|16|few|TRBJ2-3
TGTGCCACCAGCAGAGTTGGACAGCCTAACACAGATACGCAGTATTTT
CATSRVGQPNTDTQYF
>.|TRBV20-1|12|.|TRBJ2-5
TGCAGTGCGACGACACGCCAAGAGACCCAGTACTTC
CSATTRQETQYF
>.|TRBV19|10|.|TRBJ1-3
TGTGCCAGTACCGGAAACACCATATATTTT
CASTGNTIYF
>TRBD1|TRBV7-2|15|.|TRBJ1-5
TGTGCCAGCAGCCCGACAGGGGGCGTCCATCAGCCCCAGCATTTT
CASSPTGGVHQPQHF
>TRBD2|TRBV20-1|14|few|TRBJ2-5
TGCAGTGCTCCCTTCGGCGGGAGTCTGAAGACCCAGTACTTC
CSAPFGGSLKTQYF
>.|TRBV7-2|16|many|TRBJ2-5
TGTGCCAGCATCTTGGGCATCCCCGGGGCCCAAGAGACCCAGTACTTC
CASILGIPGAQETQYF
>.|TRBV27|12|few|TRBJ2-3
TGTGCCAGCAGTTTAGTCGGTTCTACGCAGTATTTT
CASSLVGSTQYF
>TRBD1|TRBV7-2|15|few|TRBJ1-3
TGTGCCAGCAGCCCTCAGGGGGATTCGGGAAACACCATATATTTT
CASSPQGDSGNTIYF
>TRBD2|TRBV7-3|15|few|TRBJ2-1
TGTGCCAGCAGCTTATCGGCGGGAGTCAGCAATGAGCAGTTCTTC
CASSLSAGVSNEQFF
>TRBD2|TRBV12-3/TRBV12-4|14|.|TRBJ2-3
TGTGCCAGCACTCCACAAGCGGGGATAGATACGCAGTATTTT
CASTPQAGIDTQYF
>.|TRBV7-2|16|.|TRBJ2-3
TGTGCCAGCAGCACCTGGACGTCCACTAGCACAGATACGCAGTATTTT
CASSTWTSTSTDTQYF
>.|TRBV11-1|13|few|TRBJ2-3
TGTGCCAGCAGCGTAGCCACCAGGAATACGCAGTATTTT
CASSVATRNTQYF
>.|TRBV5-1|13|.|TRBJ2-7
TGCGCCAGCAGCTTGGACAAACCCTACGAGCAGTACTTC
CASSLDKPYEQYF
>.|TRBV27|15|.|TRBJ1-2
TGTGCCAGCAGTCGTAACAGGGATGCTAACTATGGCTACACCTTC
CASSRNRDANYGYTF
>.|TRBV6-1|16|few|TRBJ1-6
TGTGCCAGCAGTAGGCCGGACGCCTCCTATAATTCACCCCTCCACTTT
CASSRPDASYNSPLHF
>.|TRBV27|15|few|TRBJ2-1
TGTGCCAGCAGTTACGGTCAGGGTCTTTTTCATGAGCAGTTCTTC
CASSYGQGLFHEQFF
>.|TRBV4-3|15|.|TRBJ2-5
TGCGCCAGCAGCCAAGATAACAGGGCGTTTGAGACCCAGTACTTC
CASSQDNRAFETQYF
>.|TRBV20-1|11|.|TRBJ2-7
TGCAGCGGGGCTGCGGGGATCGAGCAGTACTTC
CSGAAGIEQYF
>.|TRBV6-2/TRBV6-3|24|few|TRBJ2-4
TGTGCCAGCAGTCACTGGTATGCCACGTCCGCAGATTACAGCGGTAAGCTAGCCAAAAACATTCAGTACTTC
CASSHWYATSADYSGKLAKNIQYF
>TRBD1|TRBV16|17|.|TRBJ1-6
TGTGCCAGCAGCCCCACGGACAGGTCGGGTTATAATTCACCCCTCCACTTT
CASSPTDRSGYNSPLHF
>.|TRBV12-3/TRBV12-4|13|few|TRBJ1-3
TGTGCCAGCAGTTTCAACAGGGGAAACACCATATATTTT
CASSFNRGNTIYF
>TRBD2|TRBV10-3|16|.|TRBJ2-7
TGTGCCATCAGGCAATCACTAGCGGGGGGAACCTACGAGCAGTACTTC
CAIRQSLAGGTYEQYF
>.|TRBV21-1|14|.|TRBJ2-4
TGTGCCAGCTTAGATGAACTAGCCAAAAACATTCAGTACTTC
CASLDELAKNIQYF
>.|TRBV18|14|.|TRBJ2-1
TGTGCCAGCTCACCCTATTCATCAGAGAAGGAGCAGTTCTTC
CASSPYSSEKEQFF
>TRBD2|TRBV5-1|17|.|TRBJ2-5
TGCGCCAGCAGCTTGGGTACTAGCGGGAGTTGGTGGGAGACCCAGTACTTC
CASSLGTSGSWWETQYF
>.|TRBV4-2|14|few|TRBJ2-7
TGTGCCAGCAGCCAAGCCCGGGGAGGCTACGAGCAGTACTTC
CASSQARGGYEQYF